This passage covers 18 T cell receptor beta chains from one sample sequenced in a study of Graves' ophthalmopathy and Graves' hyperthyroidism (dated by TCRdb to 2017 to 2018). Sequencing took place on an Illumina HiSeq 2000. TCR beta CDR3 regions were amplified from RNA transcripts for repertoire sequencing. A first-round RT-PCR used HTBI primers with the Qiagen OneStep RT-PCR kit, followed by a second-round multiplex PCR, size selection and purification. In TCRdb, the public reads were trimmed at Q25 with fastp and aligned with MiXCR, with productive beta chains retained. Merged by CDR3 protein, the rows form single entries marked with the most common genes and DNA. Across this sample there are some 1.1 million distinct CDR3 sequences, with about two fifths seen only once. The ten largest clones capture around 10% of the sample. The sample was peripheral blood or thyroid tissue (not recorded which). The source of these receptors is an adult man with Graves' hyperthyroidism.

The V call is TRBV6-4, the J call TRBJ1-5; tentatively, D is TRBD1 (6 bases). CDR3 length equals 15 residues. V was clipped by 2 bases and J by 0 bases, with 8 bases between them. Germline V lookup: CDR1 MRHNA, CDR2 SNTAGT. Written as DNA, the CDR3 is TGTGCCAGCAGTGACGACAGGAATAGCAATCAGCCCCAGCATTTT. This translates into CASSDDRNSNQPQHF.

The chain links TRBV7-2 to TRBJ2-2; the match to TRBD1 covers 8 bases. V lost 5 bases and J lost 3; bases outside the gene matches: 8. The CDR3 consists of 16 residues. Germline lookup yields CDR1 SGHTA and CDR2 FQGNSA. This chain's CDR3 is CASSTSPQGDTGELFF. CDR3 nucleotide sequence: TGTGCCAGCAGCACGAGTCCACAGGGGGACACCGGGGAGCTGTTTTTT.

This clonotype occurred a few times. The J gene is TRBJ2-5, the V gene TRBV4-1, with D tentatively TRBD2 (5 bases). The CDR3 has 14 amino acids. V was cut by 4 bases and J by 5 bases, with 14 bases left in between. Germline loops: CDR1 MGHRA, CDR2 YSYEKL. The CDR3 DNA sequence: TGCGCCAGCAGCCGAAAAAGCCCTAGCGAGACCCAGTACTTC. Protein sequence: CASSRKSPSETQYF.

To note about this clonotype: A much more abundant neighbour one base away suggests this may be a read error. The chain links TRBV5-1 to TRBJ1-2, with TRBD1 identical over 10 bases. CDR1 and CDR2 from the germline V gene are SGHRS and YFSETQ. Germline trimming cut 2 bases from V and 10 bases from J; bases unmatched to any gene: 11. This CDR3 has 15 residues. CDR3 residues: CASSFRDRGANDYTF. The CDR3 region has the DNA TGCGCCAGCAGCTTCCGGGACAGGGGAGCGAATGACTACACCTTC.

This clonotype was found many times. The rearrangement joins TRBV15 to TRBJ2-2, with 8 bases lining up with TRBD2. V was clipped by 2 bases and J by 7 bases; unmatched bases: 9. Germline-derived CDR1 and CDR2 are LNHNV and YYDKDF (reference sequence). The CDR3 length is 16 residues. The CDR3 DNA reads TGTGCCACCAGCAGATTGAATAGCGGGAACCACGGGGAGCTGTTTTTT. Its protein product is CATSRLNSGNHGELFF.

This clonotype was observed at least ten times. V gene TRBV9 combines with J gene TRBJ2-5; the match to TRBD2 covers 9 bases. Germline V lookup: CDR1 SGDLS, CDR2 YYNGEE. CDR3 length: 15 amino acids. The junction had 10 bases not matched to a gene; V was cut back by 8 bases and J by 2 bases. CDR3 protein: CASGSGGVWQETQYF. The CDR3 region has the DNA TGTGCCAGTGGTAGCGGGGGAGTGTGGCAAGAGACCCAGTACTTC.

This clonotype was found many times. The V gene is TRBV7-6, the J gene TRBJ2-5; D call uncertain. Germline assignment: CDR1 SGHVS and CDR2 FNYEAQ. CDR3 length equals 12 residues. Deletions cut 4 bases from V and 9 bases from J, with 12 bases between. CDR3 DNA: TGTGCCAGCAGCTCCCCGGCGACGGCCCAGTACTTC. Its translation is CASSSPATAQYF.

This clonotype was detected ten times or more. This chain joins TRBV19 and TRBJ1-2; 7 nucleotides match TRBD1. The ends lost 4 bases at V and 4 bases at J; junction bases unmatched: 6. Germline CDR1 and CDR2: LNHDA and SQIVND (reference sequence). The CDR3 has 14 amino acids. This CDR3 is CASSNPQGTYGYTF. The CDR3, as DNA: TGTGCCAGTAGTAACCCACAGGGGACCTATGGCTACACCTTC. The full variable domain, in which reference TRBV19 and TRBJ1-2 provide the parts outside the CDR3, is DGGITQSPKYLFRKEGQNVTLSCEQNLNHDAMYWYRQDPGQGLRLIYYSQIVNDFQKGDIAEGYSVSREKKESFPLTVTSAQKNPTAFYLCASSNPQGTYGYTFGSGTRLTVV.

The chain uses TRBV7-8 and TRBJ1-6; 9 nucleotides agree with TRBD1. CDR1 is SGHVS and CDR2 is FQNEAQ in the germline V gene. V was clipped by 7 bases and J by 10 bases; unmatched bases: 8. The CDR3 totals 14 residues. CDR3 residues: CASIEGQGDSPLHF. In DNA, the CDR3 is TGTGCCAGCATCGAGGGACAGGGAGACTCACCCCTCCACTTT.

Ten or more counts support this clonotype. J is TRBJ2-5 and V is TRBV6-5; D is ambiguous. Germline CDR1 is MNHEY and CDR2 is SVGAGI. V was clipped by 2 bases and J by 13 bases, with 14 bases between them. The CDR3 is 12 amino acids. The CDR3 sequence: CASSYGTTRWYF. The CDR3 nucleotides are TGTGCCAGCAGTTACGGCACAACTCGCTGGTACTTC.

The table lists this clonotype with many counts. The V gene is TRBV29-1, the J gene TRBJ1-2; D remains unclear. The CDR3 length is 13 residues. V dropped 7 bases and J dropped 2 bases, with 14 bases sitting between them. Germline CDR1 is SQVTM and CDR2 is ANQGSEA. This chain's CDR3 is CSAGPDGNYGYTF. In nucleotides, the CDR3 is TGCAGCGCTGGCCCGGACGGAAACTATGGCTACACCTTC.

The chain combines TRBV2 with TRBJ1-6, with TRBD1 identical over 10 bases. V lost 8 bases, J lost 11 bases, and 12 bases stayed unmatched. The CDR3 has 15 residues. Germline lookup yields CDR1 SNHLY and CDR2 FYNNEI. The CDR3 coding sequence is TGTGCCAGCCAGCTGGGACAGGGACAGGGGACACCCCTCCACTTT. Translation: CASQLGQGQGTPLHF.

Remarks on this clonotype: A much larger clone sits a single nucleotide away, making a read error possible. The rearrangement joins TRBV10-3 to TRBJ2-7; 9 bases agree with TRBD1. The CDR3 has 15 amino acids. With 11 bases clipped from V and 5 bases from J, the junction kept 16 bases outside the gene matches. Germline V CDR1 and CDR2: ENHRY, SYGVKD. The CDR3 sequence is CAVNGQGSQPDEQYF. Here the CDR3 DNA reads TGTGCCGTAAATGGACAGGGGTCCCAACCCGACGAGCAGTACTTC.

V gene TRBV12-3 or TRBV12-4 combines with J gene TRBJ1-6; TRBD1 matches at 8 bases. The CDR3 spans 17 residues. The junction had 9 bases not matched to a gene; V was cut back by 5 bases and J by 3 bases. The CDR3 protein is CASSLPWTGNYNSPLHF. CDR3 sequence (DNA): TGTGCCAGCAGTCTGCCCTGGACAGGGAACTATAATTCACCCCTCCACTTT.

V and J are TRBV2 and TRBJ2-7, with D perhaps matching TRBD2 (6 bases). V gave up 5 bases and J gave up 6 bases, with 20 bases separating them. Germline loops: CDR1 SNHLY, CDR2 FYNNEI. The CDR3 covers 15 residues. The CDR3 sequence: CASSSERLVGVEQYF. The DNA for the CDR3 is TGTGCCAGCAGTTCAGAGAGACTAGTTGGGGTCGAGCAGTACTTC.

Points on this clonotype: A much larger clone lies a single base off, so this may be a read error. The rearrangement joins TRBV20-1 to TRBJ2-7, with 8 bases aligning to TRBD1. V dropped 1 base and J dropped 5; count of bases not matched to a gene: 7. This CDR3 is built from 14 residues. From germline, CDR1 is DFQATT and CDR2 SNEGSKA (reference sequence). CDR3 in amino acids: CSARGTDRGHEQYF. The CDR3 nucleotides are TGCAGTGCTAGAGGTACAGACAGGGGTCACGAGCAGTACTTC.

This chain links TRBV11-2 with TRBJ2-5, with 7 bases lining up with TRBD1. CDR1 and CDR2 from the germline V gene are SGHAT and FQNNGV. CDR3 size: 14 residues. J gave up 5 bases and V 4 bases, and 7 bases lay outside the gene matches. CDR3 loop: CASSSPQGPETQYF. As DNA, the CDR3 is TGTGCCAGCAGCTCTCCACAGGGGCCGGAGACCCAGTACTTC.

Details on this clonotype: This sequence may be a read error, since a much larger clone differs from it by one base. This chain joins TRBV20-1 and TRBJ2-7; the D gene could be TRBD1 or TRBD2 (5 bases each). Gene TRBJ2-1 matches the end of the DNA better, so the J call may be wrong. The CDR3 contains 14 residues. Germline V gives CDR1 DFQATT, CDR2 SNEGSKA (reference sequence). CDR3 residues: CSARVRRAGGEQFF. The CDR3 DNA reads TGCAGTGCTAGAGTCCGCAGGGCGGGTGGAGAGCAGTTCTTC.